The clone carrying this T cell receptor beta chain was observed many times. This entry belongs to a study of T cells in Graves' hyperthyroidism and ophthalmopathy. The CDR3 is made up of 13 amino acids. V lost 3 bases and J 2 bases, leaving 5 bases between the germline ends. CDR1 and CDR2 from the germline V gene are DFQATT and SNEGSKA (reference sequence). Amplification of TCR beta CDR3 regions was performed using RNA transcripts as template. TCR CDR3 regions were first amplified by RT-PCR with HTBI primers. MiXCR, run by TCRdb on the multiplex PCR reads, gives a single entry per CDR3 protein. Among roughly 570,000 distinct CDR3 sequences listed, 46% were seen once.

The sample taken for sequencing was peripheral blood or thyroid tissue (not recorded which). J is TRBJ2-6 and V is TRBV20-1; D call uncertain. The origin of this receptor is a woman aged 18-29 years with Graves' hyperthyroidism. CDR3 sequence reads: CSARVAGANVLTF. DNA of the CDR3: TGCAGTGCTAGGGTGGCTGGGGCCAACGTCCTGACTTTC.